The 26 T cell receptor beta chains listed next were all sequenced from one sample in a study of blood T cell repertoires in COVID-19. This table comes from immunoSEQ multiplex PCR, and its TCRdb copy is limited to in-frame clones, with some not included. The sample shows fewer than 250,000 clones, about 83% of them seen only once. Sequenced: peripheral blood. These receptors all come from a woman in her forties or fifties with active or convalescent COVID-19.

This clone has just one count. V is TRBV5-1 and J is TRBJ1-6; no firm D call. Trimming cost V 4 bases and J 10 bases, with 15 bases left between them. Germline V gene data show CDR1 as SGHRS and CDR2 as YFSETQ. This CDR3 spans 14 amino acids. The DNA for the CDR3 is TGCGCCAGCAGCCGCGGGGAAGTCGGATCACCCCTCCACTTT. Its translation: CASSRGEVGSPLHF.

The V call is TRBV29-1, the J call TRBJ2-3, with TRBD2 matching over 10 bases. The CDR3 covers 17 residues. The junction had 15 bases not matched to a gene; V was cut back by 3 bases and J by 6 bases. In germline, CDR1 is SQVTM, CDR2 ANQGSEA. This CDR3 is CSVETGTSDPHTDTQYF. CDR3 bases: TGCAGCGTTGAGACCGGGACTAGCGACCCCCACACGGATACGCAGTATTTT.

V usage is TRBV7-9 and J usage is TRBJ1-3, with 10 bases identical to TRBD1. J gave up 2 bases and V 6 bases, and 7 bases lay outside the gene matches. The CDR3 has 16 residues. Germline-derived CDR1 and CDR2 are SEHNR and FQNEAQ (reference sequence). CDR3 nucleotides: TGTGCCAGCAGTTCGTCCGGGACAGGGGCTGGAAACACCATATATTTT. Translation: CASSSSGTGAGNTIYF.

This chain uses TRBV19 with TRBJ1-2; 9 positions match TRBD1. The ends lost 7 bases at V and 4 bases at J; junction bases unmatched: 16. CDR1 is LNHDA, CDR2 SQIVND, per germline (reference sequence). The CDR3 runs 17 residues. The CDR3 spells CASTRSGTGSVAYGYTF. In DNA form, the CDR3 reads TGTGCCAGTACCCGTTCCGGGACAGGGTCTGTGGCCTATGGCTACACCTTC.

This chain uses TRBV28 with TRBJ2-6; D unresolved. Trimming pared 5 bases from V and 0 bases from J, leaving 8 bases between. Germline loops: CDR1 MDHEN, CDR2 SYDVKM. The CDR3 is 15 amino acids. The chain's CDR3 is CASSVMSSGANVLTF. CDR3 nucleotides: TGTGCCAGCAGTGTTATGAGCTCTGGGGCCAACGTCCTGACTTTC.

This clone came up once. The V gene is TRBV5-1, the J gene TRBJ1-2; the match to TRBD1 covers 7 bases. The ends lost 4 bases at V and 6 bases at J; junction bases unmatched: 18. Germline V lookup: CDR1 SGHRS, CDR2 YFSETQ. The CDR3 runs to 17 residues. Here the CDR3 DNA reads TGCGCCAGCAGCCCGGTCCCGACGGGACAGAGAACCCATGGCTACACCTTC. This sequence encodes CASSPVPTGQRTHGYTF.

This chain connects TRBV30 to TRBJ1-3; 9 bases are shared with TRBD1. Unmatched junction bases numbered 1, after V lost 8 bases and J lost 2 bases. Germline V CDR1 and CDR2: GTSNPN, SVGIG (reference sequence). The CDR3 length is 12 residues. As DNA, the CDR3 is TGTGCCGGGGACAGGGCTGGAAACACCATATATTTT. It translates to CAGDRAGNTIYF.

Note on this clone: Other DNA sequences in this sample translate to the same CDR3. V and J are TRBV24-1 and TRBJ2-7, with D perhaps matching TRBD1 (6 bases). This CDR3 is 13 amino acids long. V was cut by 3 bases and J by 2 bases, with 7 bases left in between. The germline CDR1 and CDR2 sequences are KGHDR and SFDVKD. Written as DNA, the CDR3 is TGTGCCACCAGTGATCCAGGGGCCTACGAGCAGTACTTC. Translation: CATSDPGAYEQYF.

This clone was seen just once. The chain couples TRBV24-1 to TRBJ2-7, with 12 bases matching TRBD2. The ends lost 4 bases at V and 5 bases at J; junction bases unmatched: 2. Germline-derived CDR1 and CDR2 are KGHDR and SFDVKD. This CDR3 comprises 14 residues. In DNA, the CDR3 is TGTGCCACCAGTGACAGACTAGCGGGGGACGAGCAGTACTTC. It yields the protein CATSDRLAGDEQYF.

J is TRBJ1-3 and V is TRBV5-1, with TRBD1 as a possible D gene (6 bases). Deletions cut 4 bases from V and 2 bases from J, with 10 bases between. The CDR3 is made up of 14 amino acids. Germline V gene data show CDR1 as SGHRS and CDR2 as YFSETQ. The DNA for the CDR3 is TGCGCCAGCAGCCTAGGGACACCTGGAAACACCATATATTTT. It translates to CASSLGTPGNTIYF. The full variable domain, its missing parts supplied by reference TRBV5-1 and TRBJ1-3, is KAGVTQTPRYLIKTRGQQVTLSCSPISGHRSVSWYQQTPGQGLQFLFEYFSETQRNKGNFPGRFSGRQFSNSRSEMNVSTLELGDSALYLCASSLGTPGNTIYFGEGSWLTVV.

CDR3 sequence reads: CASSLAYWETLADTQYF. The CDR3 coding sequence is TGTGCCAGCAGCTTAGCTTATTGGGAGACACTTGCAGATACGCAGTATTTT. The chain recombines TRBV7-2 with TRBJ2-3; a weak D match, TRBD2 (5 bases). The CDR3 is made up of 17 amino acids. Germline CDR1 and CDR2: SGHTA and FQGNSA. The germline V and J ends were trimmed by 0 bases and 4 bases, with 17 bases remaining between them. Supplemented by reference TRBV7-2 and TRBJ2-3, the full variable domain reads GAGVSQSPSNKVTEKGKDVELRCDPISGHTALYWYRQSLGQGLEFLIYFQGNSAPDKSGLPSDRFSAERTGGSVSTLTIQRTQQEDSAVYLCASSLAYWETLADTQYFGPGTRLTVL.

The chain has TRBV13 and TRBJ1-6; the D is unclear. Deletions cut 5 bases from V and 4 bases from J, with 9 bases between. Germline CDR1 is PRHDT and CDR2 is FYEKMQ (reference sequence). The CDR3 is made up of 14 amino acids. CDR3: CASSTRSYNSPLHF. CDR3 in DNA: TGTGCCAGCAGCACCCGGAGTTATAATTCACCCCTCCACTTT.

This chain connects TRBV10-3 to TRBJ1-1, with 7 bases lining up with TRBD1. Germline values: CDR1 ENHRY, CDR2 SYGVKD. CDR3 size: 15 residues. The ends lost 3 bases at V and 4 bases at J; junction bases unmatched: 8. This CDR3 is CAISDPPQGRTEAFF. DNA of the CDR3: TGTGCCATCAGTGACCCTCCACAGGGGCGCACTGAAGCTTTCTTT.

The J gene is TRBJ2-7, the V gene TRBV28; 7 nucleotides match TRBD2. From germline, CDR1 is MDHEN and CDR2 SYDVKM. CDR3 size: 13 residues. Losses at the gene ends were 3 bases for V and 6 bases for J; bases not matched to a gene: 5. The CDR3 protein is CASSFVGGAEQYF. The CDR3 nucleotides read TGTGCCAGCAGTTTCGTGGGAGGGGCCGAGCAGTACTTC.

The genes are TRBV6-1 and TRBJ2-3, with D maybe TRBD1 (5 bases). CDR1 is MNHNS, CDR2 SASEGT, per germline. Trimming stripped 3 bases from V and 0 bases from J, with 19 bases between. This CDR3 contains 18 residues. CDR3 in amino acids: CASSDGLTASTSTDTQYF. The CDR3, as DNA: TGTGCCAGCAGTGATGGATTGACAGCGTCTACTAGCACAGATACGCAGTATTTT.

The chain has TRBV6-1 and TRBJ2-7; D may be TRBD1 (5 bases). The CDR3 has 17 residues. Per the germline V gene, CDR1 is MNHNS and CDR2 is SASEGT. V lost 4 bases and J 4 bases, leaving 23 bases between the germline ends. This CDR3 reads CASSGGLGDRGRYEQYF. The CDR3 nucleotides read TGTGCCAGCAGTGGGGGCCTAGGAGACAGAGGTCGGTACGAGCAGTACTTC.

The V call is TRBV18, the J call TRBJ1-1, with D uncertain. There are 13 residues in the CDR3. Germline V gene data show CDR1 as KGHSH and CDR2 as LQKENI. V was pared by 2 bases and J by 1 base, with 5 bases between. CDR3 loop: CASSPLQNTEAFF. Here the CDR3 DNA reads TGTGCCAGCTCACCATTACAGAACACTGAAGCTTTCTTT.

The rearrangement uses TRBV5-4 and TRBJ2-7; 9 bases align to TRBD1. After removal of 4 bases from V and 6 bases from J, the junction contained 20 bases not matched to a gene. CDR3 length: 18 amino acids. Germline CDR1 and CDR2: SGHNT and YYREEE (reference sequence). CDR3 in amino acids: CASSPQYFGTGTMGEQYF. CDR3 nucleotides: TGTGCCAGCAGCCCTCAATACTTCGGGACAGGGACCATGGGCGAGCAGTACTTC.

V and J are TRBV7-2 and TRBJ1-5; a possible D gene is TRBD1 (5 bases). The CDR3 spans 12 residues. Germline assignment: CDR1 SGHTA and CDR2 FQGNSA. The V and J ends lost 2 bases and 7 bases respectively, with 6 bases between them. The CDR3 here is CASSLQGQPQHF. CDR3 in DNA: TGTGCCAGCAGCTTACAGGGACAGCCCCAGCATTTT.

The chain carries TRBV11-3 and TRBJ2-3, with TRBD2 as a possible D gene (6 bases). Per germline, CDR1 SGHNT and CDR2 YENEEA. The CDR3 spans 15 residues. Trimming left V 5 bases short and J 2 bases short, with 14 bases between. CDR3 region: CASSPGETDTDTQYF. CDR3 sequence (DNA): TGTGCCAGCAGCCCGGGGGAAACCGACACAGATACGCAGTATTTT.

The chain recombines TRBV3-1 (or the pseudogene TRBV3-2) with TRBJ1-1; D gene unclear. The germline V gene has CDR1 LGHDT and CDR2 YNNKEL (reference sequence). Deletions cut 2 bases from V and 6 bases from J, with 10 bases between. This CDR3 contains 13 residues. CDR3 sequence reads: CASSQFYMSEAFF. In nucleotides, the CDR3 is TGTGCCAGCAGCCAATTTTACATGTCTGAAGCTTTCTTT.

The CDR3 reads CASSSTGGGGNTIYF. In nucleotides, the CDR3 is TGCGCCAGCAGCTCCACAGGGGGCGGTGGAAACACCATATATTTT. The chain uses TRBV5-1 and TRBJ1-3, with 9 bases matching TRBD1. In germline, CDR1 is SGHRS, CDR2 YFSETQ. V lost 3 bases, J lost 3 bases, and 4 bases stayed unmatched. This CDR3 has 15 residues.

This chain links TRBV14 with TRBJ1-2; 7 bases are shared with TRBD1. V lost 2 bases, J lost 2 bases, and 5 bases stayed unmatched. Germline V CDR1 and CDR2: SGHDN, FVKESK. This CDR3 is 15 amino acids long. The CDR3 is CASSQPTGQNYGYTF. The CDR3 coding sequence is TGTGCCAGCAGCCAACCCACGGGACAGAACTATGGCTACACCTTC.

J is TRBJ2-7 and V is TRBV23-1, with D possibly matching TRBD1 (6 bases). TRBV23-1 counts as an open reading frame of uncertain function. Trimming pared 2 bases from V and 3 bases from J, leaving 8 bases between. CDR3 size: 13 residues. The CDR3 sequence: CASSQGQYYEQYF. The CDR3 DNA reads TGCGCCAGCAGTCAAGGACAGTACTACGAGCAGTACTTC.

The count of this clone is one. J is TRBJ2-1 and V is TRBV4-1; 10 nucleotides agree with TRBD2. Germline V CDR1 and CDR2: MGHRA, YSYEKL. The trim removed 0 bases at V and 4 bases at J, leaving 12 bases unmatched. The length of the CDR3 is 19 residues. The chain's CDR3 is CASSQDAHGTSADYNEQFF. In nucleotides, the CDR3 is TGCGCCAGCAGCCAAGATGCCCATGGGACTAGCGCAGATTACAATGAGCAGTTCTTC.

The table lists this clone with a few counts. This chain connects TRBV4-1 to TRBJ2-2; 9 nucleotides agree with TRBD1. The ends lost 2 bases at V and 5 bases at J; junction bases unmatched: 6. Germline assignment: CDR1 MGHRA and CDR2 YSYEKL. This CDR3 is built from 16 residues. The chain's CDR3 is CASSQLGQGGTGELFF. In DNA form, the CDR3 reads TGCGCCAGCAGCCAACTGGGACAGGGAGGAACCGGGGAGCTGTTTTTT.